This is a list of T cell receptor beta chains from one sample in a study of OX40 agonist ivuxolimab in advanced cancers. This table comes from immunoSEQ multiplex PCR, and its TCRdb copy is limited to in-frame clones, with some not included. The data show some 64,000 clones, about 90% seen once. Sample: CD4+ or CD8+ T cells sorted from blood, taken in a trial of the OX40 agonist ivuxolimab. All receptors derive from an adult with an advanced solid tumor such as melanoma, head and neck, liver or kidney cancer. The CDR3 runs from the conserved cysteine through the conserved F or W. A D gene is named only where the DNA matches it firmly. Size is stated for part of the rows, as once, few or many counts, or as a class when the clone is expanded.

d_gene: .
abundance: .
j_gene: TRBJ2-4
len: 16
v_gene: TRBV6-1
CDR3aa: CASSGGESLAKNIQYF
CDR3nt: TGTGCCAGCAGTGGAGGGGAGAGTTTAGCCAAAAACATTCAGTACTTC

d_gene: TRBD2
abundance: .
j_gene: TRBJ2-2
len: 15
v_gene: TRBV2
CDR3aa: CASSGLAANTGELFF
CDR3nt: TGTGCCAGCAGTGGACTAGCGGCTAACACCGGGGAGCTGTTTTTT

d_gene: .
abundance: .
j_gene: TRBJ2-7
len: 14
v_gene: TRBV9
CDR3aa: CASSPLFSAAEQYF
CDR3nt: TGTGCCAGCAGCCCCTTATTCTCGGCCGCAGAGCAGTACTTC

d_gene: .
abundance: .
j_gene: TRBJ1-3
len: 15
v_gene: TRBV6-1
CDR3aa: CASSVVMKGGNTIYF
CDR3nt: TGTGCCAGCAGTGTAGTAATGAAAGGTGGAAACACCATATATTTT

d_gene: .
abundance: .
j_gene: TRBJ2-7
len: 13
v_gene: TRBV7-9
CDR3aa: CASSRDRIGEQYF
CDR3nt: TGTGCCAGCAGCAGAGACAGGATTGGCGAGCAGTACTTC

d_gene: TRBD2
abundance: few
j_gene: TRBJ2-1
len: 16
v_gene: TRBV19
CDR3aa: CASSISGRFLGNEQFF
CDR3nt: TGTGCCAGTAGTATCAGCGGGAGATTTTTGGGTAATGAGCAGTTCTTC

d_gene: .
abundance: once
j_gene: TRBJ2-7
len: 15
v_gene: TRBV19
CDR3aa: CASSPERQSAYEQYF
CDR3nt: TGTGCCAGTAGTCCAGAAAGACAGAGCGCCTACGAGCAGTACTTC

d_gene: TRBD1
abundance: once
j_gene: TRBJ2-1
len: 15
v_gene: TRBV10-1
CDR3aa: CASSARDRANNEQFF
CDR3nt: TGCGCCAGCAGTGCCCGGGACAGGGCGAACAATGAGCAGTTCTTC

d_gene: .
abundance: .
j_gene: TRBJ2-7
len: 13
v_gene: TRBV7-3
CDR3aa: CASSSDPHGEQYF
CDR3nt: TGTGCCAGCAGCTCGGACCCTCATGGAGAGCAGTACTTC

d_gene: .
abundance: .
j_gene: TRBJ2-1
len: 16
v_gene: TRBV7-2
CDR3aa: CASSLAGTFSYNEQFF
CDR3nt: TGTGCCAGCAGCTTAGCAGGGACTTTCTCCTACAATGAGCAGTTCTTC

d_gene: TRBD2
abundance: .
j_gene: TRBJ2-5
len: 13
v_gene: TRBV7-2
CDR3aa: CASTYGGLETQYF
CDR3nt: TGTGCCAGCACCTACGGGGGGTTGGAGACCCAGTACTTC

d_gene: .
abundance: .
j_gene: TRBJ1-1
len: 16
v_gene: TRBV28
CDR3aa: CASSLPSGKGNTEAFF
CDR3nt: TGTGCCAGCAGTTTACCGAGCGGAAAGGGGAACACTGAAGCTTTCTTT

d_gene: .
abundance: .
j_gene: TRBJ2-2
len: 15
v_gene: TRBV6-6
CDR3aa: CASRRDNANTGELFF
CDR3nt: TGTGCCAGCCGCCGGGACAACGCGAACACCGGGGAGCTGTTTTTT

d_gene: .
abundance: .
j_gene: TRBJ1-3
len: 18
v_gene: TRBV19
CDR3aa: CASSSRRNSLTSGNTIYF
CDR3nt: TGTGCCAGTAGTAGCAGGAGAAACTCCCTAACCTCTGGAAACACCATATATTTT

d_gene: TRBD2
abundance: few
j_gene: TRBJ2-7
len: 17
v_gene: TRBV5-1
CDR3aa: CASSSQILAGSSYEQYF
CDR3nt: TGCGCCAGCAGCTCACAGATACTAGCGGGAAGCTCCTACGAGCAGTACTTC

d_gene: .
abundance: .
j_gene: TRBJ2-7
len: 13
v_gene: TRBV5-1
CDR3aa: CASSTTGAYEQYF
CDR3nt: TGCGCCAGCAGCACAACTGGCGCCTACGAGCAGTACTTC

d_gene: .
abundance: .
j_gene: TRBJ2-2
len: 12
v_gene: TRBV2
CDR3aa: CASSAGPGELFF
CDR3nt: TGTGCCAGCAGTGCAGGACCCGGGGAGCTGTTTTTT

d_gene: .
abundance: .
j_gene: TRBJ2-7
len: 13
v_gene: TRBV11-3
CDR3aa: CASSLELQGEQYF
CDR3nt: TGTGCCAGCAGCTTAGAGCTTCAGGGGGAGCAGTACTTC

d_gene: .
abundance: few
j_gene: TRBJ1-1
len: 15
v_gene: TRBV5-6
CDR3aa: CASIKPRGRYTEAFF
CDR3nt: TGTGCCAGCATCAAACCTCGTGGCAGGTACACTGAAGCTTTCTTT

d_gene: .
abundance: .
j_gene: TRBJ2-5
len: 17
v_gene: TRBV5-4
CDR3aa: CASSPRGHSRLGETQYF
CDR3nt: TGTGCCAGCAGCCCCCGAGGTCATTCAAGGCTCGGGGAGACCCAGTACTTC

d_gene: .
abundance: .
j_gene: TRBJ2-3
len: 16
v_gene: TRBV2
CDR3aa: CASSARRTPSTDTQYF
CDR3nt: TGTGCCAGCAGCGCCAGAAGGACACCGAGCACAGATACGCAGTATTTT

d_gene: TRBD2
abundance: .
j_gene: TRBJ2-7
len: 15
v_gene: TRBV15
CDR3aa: CATSRVSGRVHEQYF
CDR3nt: TGTGCCACCAGCAGAGTTAGCGGGAGGGTCCACGAGCAGTACTTC

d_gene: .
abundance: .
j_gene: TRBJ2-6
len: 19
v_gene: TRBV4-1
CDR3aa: CASSQENRGVGSGANVLTF
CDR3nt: TGCGCCAGCAGCCAAGAAAACAGAGGGGTAGGCTCCGGGGCCAACGTCCTGACTTTC

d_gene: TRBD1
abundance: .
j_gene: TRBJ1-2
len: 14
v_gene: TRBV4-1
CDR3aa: CASSQPTGMGGYTF
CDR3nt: TGCGCCAGCAGCCAACCGACAGGGATGGGTGGCTACACCTTC

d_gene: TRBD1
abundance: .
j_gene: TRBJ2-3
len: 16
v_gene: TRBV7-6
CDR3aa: CASSLGTGGIADTQYF
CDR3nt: TGTGCCAGCAGCTTAGGGACAGGGGGCATCGCAGATACGCAGTATTTT

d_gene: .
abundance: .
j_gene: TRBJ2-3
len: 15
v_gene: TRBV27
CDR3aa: CASSLKVGGPDTQYF
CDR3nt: TGTGCCAGCAGTTTAAAGGTGGGCGGCCCTGATACGCAGTATTTT

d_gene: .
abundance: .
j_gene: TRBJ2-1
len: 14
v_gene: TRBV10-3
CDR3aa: CALGKKVEHNEQFF
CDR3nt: TGTGCCCTAGGGAAAAAGGTGGAACACAATGAGCAGTTCTTC

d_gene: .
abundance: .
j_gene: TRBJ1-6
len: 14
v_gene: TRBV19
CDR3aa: CASRAGASRPPLHF
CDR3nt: TGTGCCAGTAGAGCAGGGGCCTCAAGACCACCCCTCCACTTT

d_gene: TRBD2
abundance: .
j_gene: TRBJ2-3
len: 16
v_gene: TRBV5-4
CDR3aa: CTSSLAAGAGTDTQYF
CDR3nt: TGTACCAGCAGCTTGGCGGCGGGAGCGGGCACAGATACGCAGTATTTT

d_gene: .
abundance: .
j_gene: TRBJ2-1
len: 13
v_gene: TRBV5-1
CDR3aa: CASSLGPNNEQFF
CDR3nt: TGCGCCAGCAGCTTGGGCCCCAACAATGAGCAGTTCTTC

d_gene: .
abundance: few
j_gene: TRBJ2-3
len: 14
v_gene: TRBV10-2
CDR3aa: CASRAEISTDTQYF
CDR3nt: TGCGCCAGCAGGGCCGAGATTAGCACAGATACGCAGTATTTT

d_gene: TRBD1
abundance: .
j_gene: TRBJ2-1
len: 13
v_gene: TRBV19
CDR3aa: CASSVGQGGEQFF
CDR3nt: TGTGCCAGTAGTGTCGGACAGGGGGGTGAGCAGTTCTTC

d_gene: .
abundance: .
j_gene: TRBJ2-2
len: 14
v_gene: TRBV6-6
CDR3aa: CASSALPGTGELFF
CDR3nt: TGTGCCAGCAGCGCCCTTCCCGGCACCGGGGAGCTGTTTTTT

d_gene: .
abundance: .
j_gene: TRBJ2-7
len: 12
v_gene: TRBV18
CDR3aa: CASSPRRGEQYF
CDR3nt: TGTGCCAGCTCACCCCGACGGGGTGAGCAGTACTTC

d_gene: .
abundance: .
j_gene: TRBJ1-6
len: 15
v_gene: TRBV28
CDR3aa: CASRPGQGSSSPLHF
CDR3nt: TGTGCCAGCAGACCCGGCCAGGGTAGTAGTTCACCCCTCCACTTT

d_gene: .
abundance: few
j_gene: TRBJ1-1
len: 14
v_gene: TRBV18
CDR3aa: CASSPTGGNTEAFF
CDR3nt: TGTGCCAGCTCACCGACAGGCGGGAACACTGAAGCTTTCTTT

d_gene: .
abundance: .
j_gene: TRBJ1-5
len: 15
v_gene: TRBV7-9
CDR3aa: CASSLGAGSNQPQHF
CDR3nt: TGTGCCAGCAGCTTAGGGGCGGGTAGCAATCAGCCCCAGCATTTT

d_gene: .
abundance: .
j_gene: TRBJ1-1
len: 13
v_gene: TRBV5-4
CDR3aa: CASSLAWFPEAFF
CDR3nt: TGTGCCAGCAGCTTGGCTTGGTTTCCTGAAGCTTTCTTT

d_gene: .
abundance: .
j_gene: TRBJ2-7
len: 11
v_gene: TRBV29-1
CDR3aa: CSVDTGHEQYF
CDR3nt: TGCAGCGTTGACACGGGTCACGAGCAGTACTTC

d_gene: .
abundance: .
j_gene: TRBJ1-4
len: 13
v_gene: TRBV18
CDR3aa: CASSPQGTEKLFF
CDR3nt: TGTGCCAGCTCACCACAGGGTACCGAAAAACTGTTTTTT

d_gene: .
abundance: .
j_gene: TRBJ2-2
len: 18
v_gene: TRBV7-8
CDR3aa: CASSLIGAPAANTGELFF
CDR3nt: TGTGCCAGCAGCTTAATAGGGGCCCCAGCCGCGAACACCGGGGAGCTGTTTTTT

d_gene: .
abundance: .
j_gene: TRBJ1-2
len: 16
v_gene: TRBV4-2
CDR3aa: CASSQEGRMRLYGYTF
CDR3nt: TGTGCCAGCAGCCAAGAGGGACGTATGCGACTTTATGGCTACACCTTC

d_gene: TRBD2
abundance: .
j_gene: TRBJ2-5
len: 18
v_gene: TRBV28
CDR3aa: CASSSPGTSGSWEETQYF
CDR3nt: TGTGCCAGCAGTTCGCCCGGGACTAGCGGATCCTGGGAGGAGACCCAGTACTTC

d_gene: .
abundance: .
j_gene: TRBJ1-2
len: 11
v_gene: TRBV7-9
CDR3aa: CASSLVGGYTF
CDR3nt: TGTGCCAGCAGCTTAGTCGGGGGCTACACCTTC

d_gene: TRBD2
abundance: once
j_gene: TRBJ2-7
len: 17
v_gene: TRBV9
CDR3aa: CASSVGSGEGLGSEQYF
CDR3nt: TGTGCCAGCAGCGTAGGTAGCGGGGAGGGGTTGGGGAGCGAGCAGTACTTC

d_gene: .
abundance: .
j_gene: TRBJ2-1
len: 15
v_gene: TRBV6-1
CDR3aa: CASSEGWGSYNEQFF
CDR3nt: TGTGCCAGCAGTGAGGGGTGGGGCTCCTACAATGAGCAGTTCTTC

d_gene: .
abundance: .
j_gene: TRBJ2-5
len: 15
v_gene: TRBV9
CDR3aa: CASSELTGDQETQYF
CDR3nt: TGTGCCAGCAGCGAGTTGACAGGCGACCAAGAGACCCAGTACTTC

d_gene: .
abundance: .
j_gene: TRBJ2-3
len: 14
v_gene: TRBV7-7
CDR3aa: CASSQADIKDTQYF
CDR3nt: TGTGCTAGCAGCCAGGCAGACATTAAAGATACGCAGTATTTT

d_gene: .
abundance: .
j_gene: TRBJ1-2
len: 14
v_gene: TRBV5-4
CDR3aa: CASSLDEGIYGYTF
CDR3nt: TGTGCCAGCAGCTTGGACGAGGGGATATATGGCTACACCTTC

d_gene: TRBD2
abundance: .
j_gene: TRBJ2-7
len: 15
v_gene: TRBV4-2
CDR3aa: CASREGLAGTYEQYF
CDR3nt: TGTGCCAGCAGAGAGGGACTAGCGGGCACCTACGAGCAGTACTTC

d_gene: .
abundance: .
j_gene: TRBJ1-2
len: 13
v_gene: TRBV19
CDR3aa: CASADSPNYGYTF
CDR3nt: TGTGCCAGTGCGGACAGTCCTAACTATGGCTACACCTTC

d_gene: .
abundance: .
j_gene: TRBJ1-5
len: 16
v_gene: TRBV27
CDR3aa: CASSFGSGGSNQPQHF
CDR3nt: TGTGCCAGCAGTTTTGGATCGGGTGGGAGCAATCAGCCCCAGCATTTT

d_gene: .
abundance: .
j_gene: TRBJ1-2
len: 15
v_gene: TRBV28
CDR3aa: CASSTPKGGIWGYTF
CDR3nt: TGTGCCAGCAGTACGCCTAAGGGAGGTATTTGGGGCTACACCTTC

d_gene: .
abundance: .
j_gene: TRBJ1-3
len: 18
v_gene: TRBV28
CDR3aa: CASSFGSLGRGAGNTIYF
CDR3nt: TGTGCCAGCAGTTTTGGGTCGTTGGGACGGGGCGCTGGAAACACCATATATTTT